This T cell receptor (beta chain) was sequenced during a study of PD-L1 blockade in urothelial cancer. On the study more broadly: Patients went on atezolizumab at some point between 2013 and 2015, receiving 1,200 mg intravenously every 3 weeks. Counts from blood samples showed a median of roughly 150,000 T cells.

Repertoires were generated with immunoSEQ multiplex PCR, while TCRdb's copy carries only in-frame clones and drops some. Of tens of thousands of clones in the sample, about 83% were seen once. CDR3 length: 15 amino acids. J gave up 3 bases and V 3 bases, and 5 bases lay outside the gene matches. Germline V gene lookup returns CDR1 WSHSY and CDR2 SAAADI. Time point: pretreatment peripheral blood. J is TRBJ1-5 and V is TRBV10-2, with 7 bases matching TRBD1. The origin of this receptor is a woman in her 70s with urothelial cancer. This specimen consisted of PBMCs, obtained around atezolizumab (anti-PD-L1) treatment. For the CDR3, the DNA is TGCGCCAGCAGTGATTACAGGGGATTCAATCAGCCCCAGCATTTT. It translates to CASSDYRGFNQPQHF.